Following are 8 T cell receptor beta chains from one sample sequenced in a study of shared clonotypes between healthy human individuals. In the naive CD8 group, cells lacked CD45RO and were positively selected for CCR7, so terminally differentiated effector memory CD45RA+ cells were left out. Sequencing was performed with immunoSEQ multiplex PCR; in TCRdb, only in-frame clones are kept and a portion is missing. The table shows 700,000 to 950,000 clones, with roughly 96% occurring only once. Material: naive CD8+ T cells sorted from blood. The receptors were sampled from a man aged 25 to 45 in good health.

The chain carries TRBV28 and TRBJ2-5; 14 bases agree with TRBD2. The CDR3 consists of 16 residues. From germline, CDR1 is MDHEN and CDR2 SYDVKM. The ends lost 2 bases at V and 5 bases at J; junction bases unmatched: 4. In nucleotides, the CDR3 is TGTGCCAGCAGTTTAGGGACTAGCGGGAGTCGGGAGACCCAGTACTTC. It encodes CASSLGTSGSRETQYF.

The J gene is TRBJ2-2, the V gene TRBV19; 9 nucleotides match TRBD2. Germline CDR1 is LNHDA and CDR2 is SQIVND (reference sequence). After removal of 1 base from V and 4 bases from J, the junction contained 4 bases not matched to a gene. The CDR3 totals 16 residues. The CDR3 coding sequence is TGTGCCAGTAGTATAGGCGGGACTAGCTTCACCGGGGAGCTGTTTTTT. This codes for CASSIGGTSFTGELFF.

V is TRBV5-1 and J is TRBJ2-3; TRBD2 is a possible D gene (6 bases). The CDR3 loop spans 17 amino acids. Germline CDR1 and CDR2: SGHRS and YFSETQ. Between the trimmed V and J ends, which lost 1 base and 3 bases, there was a span of 18 bases. CDR3 nucleotide sequence: TGCGCCAGCAGCTTGTACCCCCGGGACTTATCTACAGATACGCAGTATTTT. Residues: CASSLYPRDLSTDTQYF.

V gene TRBV7-9 combines with J gene TRBJ2-5, with 9 bases that match TRBD2. Germline loops: CDR1 SEHNR, CDR2 FQNEAQ (reference sequence). There are 15 residues in the CDR3. J gave up 3 bases and V 0 bases, and 2 bases lay outside the gene matches. CDR3 amino acids: CASSLASGREETQYF. CDR3 nucleotide sequence: TGTGCCAGCAGCTTAGCTAGCGGGAGAGAAGAGACCCAGTACTTC. Full variable domain (remainder filled in from reference TRBV7-9 and TRBJ2-5): DTGVSQNPRHKITKRGQNVTFRCDPISEHNRLYWYRQTLGQGPEFLTYFQNEAQLEKSRLLSDRFSAERPKGSFSTLEIQRTEQGDSAMYLCASSLASGREETQYFGPGTRLLVL.

This chain links TRBV28 with TRBJ2-1; 11 nucleotides align to TRBD2. Looked up from germline, CDR1 is MDHEN and CDR2 is SYDVKM. With V trimmed by 4 bases and J by 2 bases, 7 bases remained unmatched. CDR3 length equals 17 residues. In DNA form, the CDR3 reads TGTGCCAGCAGTTCCCGACTAGCGGGGTTGACCTACAATGAGCAGTTCTTC. This gives the protein CASSSRLAGLTYNEQFF.

This chain uses TRBV2 with TRBJ1-1, with a possible D match to TRBD1 (5 bases). Germline assignment: CDR1 SNHLY and CDR2 FYNNEI. Trimming removed 9 bases from V and 0 bases from J, with 14 bases in between. The CDR3 runs 14 residues. DNA of the CDR3: TGTGCCAGTCCAGCCGGGGGATTGAACACTGAAGCTTTCTTT. Residues: CASPAGGLNTEAFF.

The chain uses TRBV27 and TRBJ2-5, with 10 bases matching TRBD2. The CDR3 has 14 amino acids. V was clipped by 3 bases and J by 4 bases; unmatched bases: 2. Germline V gives CDR1 MNHEY, CDR2 SMNVEV (reference sequence). The DNA for the CDR3 is TGTGCCAGCAGTTTCCGACTAGCGGGAGAGACCCAGTACTTC. Translating it yields CASSFRLAGETQYF.

The chain carries TRBV7-9 and TRBJ2-7; TRBD1 agrees at 8 bases. Trimming took 5 bases from V and 4 from J; bases not matched to a gene: 10. CDR1 SEHNR and CDR2 FQNEAQ come from the germline V gene (reference sequence). The CDR3 runs 15 residues. CDR3 coding DNA: TGTGCCAGCAGCCAGGGGCAGGGGGCCCAGTACGAGCAGTACTTC. Translating gives CASSQGQGAQYEQYF.